This is a list of T cell receptor beta chains from one sample in a study of T cell repertoires in cytomegalovirus infection. One entry per CDR3 protein, called by TCRdb with MiXCR from the reads. The sample lists roughly 990,000 distinct CDR3 sequences, roughly 30% occurring once. Their specific antigens are unknown. The source material was cultured CD8+ T cells from PBMCs, sampled from culture after CMV antigen stimulation. These receptors originate from a human donor in good health (CMV status not recorded). Some clones in this sample may be carry-over from other donors' samples. CDR3s include the opening cysteine and the closing phenylalanine or tryptophan. The order of the fields is V gene, D gene, clone size, J gene, CDR3 protein, CDR3 DNA. A D gene is named only where the DNA matches it firmly. Only part of the rows carry a size: once, few, many, or a class if the clone is expanded.

V: TRBV6-2/TRBV6-3
D: TRBD1
size: -
J: TRBJ1-1
CDR3: CASSTTGLDTEAFF
DNA: TGTGCCAGCAGCACGACAGGGCTGGACACTGAAGCTTTCTTT

V: TRBV4-2
D: -
size: -
J: TRBJ2-1
CDR3: CASSPGYAGFNEQFF
DNA: TGTGCCAGCAGCCCGGGGTACGCGGGTTTCAATGAGCAGTTCTTC

V: TRBV13
D: -
size: -
J: TRBJ2-2
CDR3: CASSLPDRSHTGELFF
DNA: TGTGCCAGCAGCTTACCCGACAGGAGCCACACCGGGGAGCTGTTTTTT

V: TRBV6-1
D: -
size: many
J: TRBJ2-3
CDR3: CASSPTSDTQYF
DNA: TGTGCCAGCAGTCCTACATCAGATACGCAGTATTTT

V: TRBV27
D: -
size: -
J: TRBJ1-1
CDR3: CASTWYGRTLNTEAFF
DNA: TGTGCCAGCACCTGGTATGGTAGGACCTTGAACACTGAAGCTTTCTTT

V: TRBV6-2/TRBV6-3
D: -
size: -
J: TRBJ1-1
CDR3: CASSYWQGRNTEAFF
DNA: TGTGCCAGCAGTTACTGGCAGGGGAGGAACACTGAAGCTTTCTTT

V: TRBV6-2/TRBV6-3
D: TRBD1
size: -
J: TRBJ1-1
CDR3: CASSIQGTAEAFF
DNA: TGTGCCAGCAGTATACAGGGGACAGCTGAAGCTTTCTTT

V: TRBV27
D: TRBD1
size: -
J: TRBJ2-7
CDR3: CASSRGPIPYEQYF
DNA: TGTGCCAGCAGCAGGGGGCCGATCCCCTACGAGCAGTACTTC

V: TRBV15
D: TRBD2
size: many
J: TRBJ2-3
CDR3: CATSRGEGDTDTQYF
DNA: TGTGCCACCAGCAGAGGGGAGGGAGACACAGATACGCAGTATTTT

V: TRBV7-6
D: -
size: -
J: TRBJ2-5
CDR3: CASSQWTSQETQYF
DNA: TGTGCCAGCAGCCAGTGGACGTCCCAAGAGACCCAGTACTTC

V: TRBV20-1
D: TRBD2
size: -
J: TRBJ2-7
CDR3: CSARSGTSAYSYEQYF
DNA: TGCAGTGCTAGATCCGGGACTAGCGCTTACTCCTACGAGCAGTACTTC

V: TRBV6-5
D: -
size: -
J: TRBJ2-1
CDR3: CASSLTGLHNEQFF
DNA: TGTGCCAGCAGTTTAACCGGGCTACACAATGAGCAGTTCTTC

V: TRBV7-2
D: -
size: many
J: TRBJ2-3
CDR3: CASSLEYQGRNTQYF
DNA: TGTGCCAGCAGCTTAGAATACCAGGGTAGGAATACGCAGTATTTT

V: TRBV6-5
D: TRBD1
size: -
J: TRBJ1-1
CDR3: CASSYDQRGLAEAFF
DNA: TGTGCCAGCAGTTACGACCAGAGGGGGCTGGCTGAAGCTTTCTTT

V: TRBV6-2/TRBV6-3
D: TRBD2
size: -
J: TRBJ2-5
CDR3: CASSWTSGGLRETQYF
DNA: TGTGCCAGCAGTTGGACTAGCGGGGGCCTCAGGGAGACCCAGTACTTC

V: TRBV7-8
D: -
size: -
J: TRBJ2-1
CDR3: CATLNGAGNEQFF
DNA: TGTGCCACCTTGAATGGGGCTGGAAATGAGCAGTTCTTC

V: TRBV7-8
D: TRBD1
size: many
J: TRBJ1-2
CDR3: CASSPTGGVNYGYTF
DNA: TGTGCCAGCAGCCCCACAGGGGGAGTTAACTATGGCTACACCTTC

V: TRBV12-3/TRBV12-4
D: TRBD1
size: many
J: TRBJ1-2
CDR3: CASSLGAGQGEFYGYTF
DNA: TGTGCCAGCAGTTTAGGGGCCGGACAGGGAGAATTTTATGGCTACACCTTC

V: TRBV7-9
D: -
size: many
J: TRBJ1-2
CDR3: CASSLVVTAYGYTF
DNA: TGTGCCAGCAGCTTAGTAGTGACAGCTTATGGCTACACCTTC

V: TRBV6-5
D: -
size: -
J: TRBJ2-1
CDR3: CASSYSPGNEQFF
DNA: TGTGCCAGCAGTTACTCACCGGGTAATGAGCAGTTCTTC

V: TRBV7-9
D: -
size: few
J: TRBJ2-1
CDR3: CASSPRGGETYNEQFF
DNA: TGTGCCAGCAGCCCGAGGGGGGGGGAAACCTACAATGAGCAGTTCTTC

V: TRBV4-1
D: -
size: few
J: TRBJ2-1
CDR3: CASSRTEGLNNEQFF
DNA: TGCGCCAGCAGCCGGACGGAGGGGCTTAACAATGAGCAGTTCTTC

V: TRBV27
D: -
size: -
J: TRBJ1-2
CDR3: CASREGASYGYTF
DNA: TGTGCCAGCAGGGAAGGGGCCTCCTATGGCTACACCTTC

V: TRBV7-9
D: -
size: -
J: TRBJ2-3
CDR3: CASSLRGANADTQYF
DNA: TGTGCCAGCAGCTTACGGGGGGCGAACGCAGATACGCAGTATTTT

V: TRBV7-9
D: -
size: -
J: TRBJ2-2
CDR3: CATLENTGELFF
DNA: TGTGCCACACTAGAGAACACCGGGGAGCTGTTTTTT

V: TRBV11-3
D: -
size: -
J: TRBJ2-1
CDR3: CASSSGRPEEQFF
DNA: TGTGCCAGCAGCTCGGGGCGCCCGGAGGAGCAGTTCTTC

V: TRBV7-6
D: -
size: -
J: TRBJ2-5
CDR3: CASSSPGRPGETQYF
DNA: TGTGCCAGCAGCTCACCGGGACGGCCCGGAGAGACCCAGTACTTC

V: TRBV10-3
D: TRBD1
size: once
J: TRBJ2-5
CDR3: CARDSIPQETQYF
DNA: TGTGCCAGGGACAGCATCCCCCAAGAGACCCAGTACTTC

V: TRBV6-5
D: TRBD2
size: many
J: TRBJ2-3
CDR3: CASSSGLAGGPDTDTQYF
DNA: TGTGCCAGCAGTTCCGGACTAGCGGGGGGGCCCGACACAGATACGCAGTATTTT

V: TRBV11-1
D: -
size: many
J: TRBJ2-1
CDR3: CASSPRGPISYNEQFF
DNA: TGTGCCAGCAGCCCACGGGGCCCTATCTCCTACAATGAGCAGTTCTTC

V: TRBV19
D: -
size: -
J: TRBJ2-7
CDR3: CASSAELIYEQYF
DNA: TGTGCCAGTAGTGCAGAGTTGATCTACGAGCAGTACTTC

V: TRBV27
D: TRBD1
size: -
J: TRBJ2-3
CDR3: CASTGDRTDTQYF
DNA: TGTGCCAGTACAGGGGATCGGACAGATACGCAGTATTTT

V: TRBV5-1
D: -
size: few
J: TRBJ1-2
CDR3: CASSWGHRWDYGYTF
DNA: TGCGCCAGCAGCTGGGGACACCGGTGGGACTATGGCTACACCTTC

V: TRBV27
D: -
size: few
J: TRBJ2-1
CDR3: CASSLDTGNEQFF
DNA: TGTGCCAGCAGTTTAGACACGGGCAATGAGCAGTTCTTC

V: TRBV10-3
D: -
size: -
J: TRBJ1-4
CDR3: CAISERAENEKLFF
DNA: TGTGCCATCAGTGAAAGGGCAGAGAATGAAAAACTGTTTTTT

V: TRBV25-1
D: -
size: few
J: TRBJ1-1
CDR3: CASSETNKNTEAFF
DNA: TGTGCCAGCAGTGAGACAAACAAGAACACTGAAGCTTTCTTT

V: TRBV5-6
D: TRBD1
size: -
J: TRBJ2-1
CDR3: CASSLVPTGFNEQFF
DNA: TGTGCCAGCAGCTTGGTACCGACAGGGTTCAATGAGCAGTTCTTC

V: TRBV6-2/TRBV6-3
D: -
size: few
J: TRBJ2-1
CDR3: CASSSQPDEQFF
DNA: TGTGCCAGCAGTTCGCAACCTGATGAGCAGTTCTTC

V: TRBV6-5
D: TRBD1
size: -
J: TRBJ1-1
CDR3: CASRQTGTGGRGTEAFF
DNA: TGTGCCAGCAGACAAACCGGGACAGGGGGCCGGGGGACTGAAGCTTTCTTT

V: TRBV4-2
D: TRBD1
size: -
J: TRBJ2-2
CDR3: CASSPSTGGRTGELFF
DNA: TGTGCCAGCAGCCCATCGACAGGGGGCCGCACCGGGGAGCTGTTTTTT

V: TRBV7-6
D: -
size: many
J: TRBJ1-3
CDR3: CASSPGAPGNTIYF
DNA: TGTGCCAGCAGCCCAGGTGCACCTGGAAACACCATATATTTT

V: TRBV29-1
D: -
size: -
J: TRBJ1-1
CDR3: CSADKDTEAFF
DNA: TGCAGCGCAGACAAAGACACTGAAGCTTTCTTT